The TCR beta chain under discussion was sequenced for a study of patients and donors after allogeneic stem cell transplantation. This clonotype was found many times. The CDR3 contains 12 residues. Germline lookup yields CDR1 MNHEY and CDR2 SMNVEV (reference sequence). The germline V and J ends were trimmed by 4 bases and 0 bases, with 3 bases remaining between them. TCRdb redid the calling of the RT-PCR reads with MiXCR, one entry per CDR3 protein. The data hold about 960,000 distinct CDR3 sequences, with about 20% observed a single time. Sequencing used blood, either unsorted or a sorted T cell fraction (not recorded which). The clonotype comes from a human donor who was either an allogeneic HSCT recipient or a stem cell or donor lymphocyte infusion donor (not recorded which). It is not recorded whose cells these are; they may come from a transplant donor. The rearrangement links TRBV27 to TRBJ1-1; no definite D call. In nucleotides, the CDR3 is TGTGCCAGCAGTTCGATGAACACTGAAGCTTTCTTT. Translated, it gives CASSSMNTEAFF.